The T cell receptor beta chain described here comes from a study of T cells in Graves' hyperthyroidism and ophthalmopathy. Researchers amplified the TCR beta CDR3 regions from RNA transcripts. The primer set for the first-round RT-PCR of the TCR CDR3 was HTBI. TCRdb recomputed calls from the multiplex PCR reads with MiXCR, one row per CDR3 protein. The top ten hold about two fifths of the sample, which has 500,000 to 600,000 distinct CDR3 sequences, 46% seen once. CDR3 length: 15 amino acids. V was pared by 7 bases and J by 4 bases, with 17 bases between. Source material: peripheral blood or thyroid tissue (not recorded which). The chain links TRBV12-3 or TRBV12-4 to TRBJ1-5; D is possibly TRBD1 (5 bases). The origin of this receptor is an adult woman with Graves' disease, either hyperthyroidism or ophthalmopathy (not recorded which). CDR3 in amino acids: CASISSVGPNQPQHF. In DNA form, the CDR3 reads TGTGCCAGCATTAGTTCGGTGGGACCAAATCAGCCCCAGCATTTT.